Listed here are 29 T cell receptor beta chains from one sample, sequenced in a study of T-cell reconstitution after alpha-beta-depleted transplantation in children. Researchers prepared the TCRbeta library using unique molecular identifiers, the study reports. In TCRdb, the PCR reads were re-called with MiXCR into one record per CDR3 protein. The repertoire holds around 340,000 distinct CDR3 sequences, with about 14% as singletons. Here the sequenced sample was PBMCs, taken from the stem cell graft. These receptors all stem from a human donor who donated a stem cell graft to a child with Fanconi anemia.

This clonotype was detected only a few times. CDR3 protein: CASQTGDEKLFF. CDR3 nucleotides: TGTGCCAGCCAAACGGGAGATGAAAAACTGTTTTTT. V is TRBV6-5 and J is TRBJ1-4, with no clear D. The CDR3 has 12 residues. V lost 8 bases to trimming and J lost 6 bases, with 10 bases between them. The germline V gene encodes CDR1 MNHEY and CDR2 SVGAGI.

This clonotype was observed a handful of times. The genes are TRBV5-1 and TRBJ2-5; D ambiguous. The CDR3 length is 14 residues. The ends were cut back, 0 bases at V and 5 bases at J, with 11 bases in the middle. Germline assignment: CDR1 SGHRS and CDR2 YFSETQ. CDR3 sequence (DNA): TGCGCCAGCAGCTTGGGTTGGCGTGGTGAGACCCAGTACTTC. It codes for CASSLGWRGETQYF.

This clonotype has at least ten counts. V usage is TRBV4-2 and J usage is TRBJ2-2; 11 nucleotides agree with TRBD2. In germline, CDR1 is LGHNA, CDR2 YNFKEQ. Losses at the gene ends were 0 bases for V and 7 bases for J; bases not matched to a gene: 4. CDR3 length: 16 residues. The CDR3, as DNA: TGTGCCAGCAGCCAAGATCTGGGGACTAGCGGCGGGGAGCTGTTTTTT. It yields the protein CASSQDLGTSGGELFF.

The rearrangement uses TRBV5-6 and TRBJ1-1; weak D call: TRBD1 (5 bases). V was trimmed by 0 bases and J by 7 bases, leaving 10 bases between them. Per germline, CDR1 SGHDT and CDR2 YYEEEE. The CDR3 loop spans 13 amino acids. The CDR3 DNA reads TGTGCCAGCAGCTTGGTCGGGGCGGGTGAAGCTTTCTTT. It specifies CASSLVGAGEAFF.

V and J are TRBV5-1 and TRBJ1-2, with TRBD1 matching 9 bases. Germline-derived CDR1 and CDR2 are SGHRS and YFSETQ. V was pared by 2 bases and J by 8 bases, with 16 bases of the junction left unmatched. This CDR3 is built from 17 residues. The CDR3 nucleotides are TGCGCCAGCAGCTTCGTTCCCGGGACAGGGCCTATTTTCGGCTACACCTTC. It encodes CASSFVPGTGPIFGYTF.

This clonotype has just a few counts. The chain couples TRBV5-1 to TRBJ2-6, with D perhaps TRBD1 or TRBD2 (5 bases each). CDR3 length: 19 residues. Germline-derived CDR1 and CDR2 are SGHRS and YFSETQ. Trimming pared 4 bases from V and 1 base from J, leaving 21 bases between. Here the CDR3 DNA reads TGCGCCAGCAGCACAAGGGACGGCTGGGGAACTTCTGGGGCCAACGTCCTGACTTTC. Translated: CASSTRDGWGTSGANVLTF.

Only a few counts were recorded for this clonotype. J is TRBJ1-1 and V is TRBV5-1; D gene ambiguous. Between the trimmed V and J ends, which lost 0 bases and 3 bases, there was a span of 9 bases. The CDR3 is made up of 14 amino acids. CDR1 is SGHRS and CDR2 is YFSETQ in the germline V gene. The CDR3 loop reads CASSLGRAHTEAFF. The CDR3 nucleotides read TGCGCCAGCAGCTTGGGGCGGGCCCACACTGAAGCTTTCTTT.

This clonotype was seen more than once but under ten times. The CDR3 loop reads CASRQLNEQFF. CDR3 in DNA: TGCGCCAGCCGACAACTCAATGAGCAGTTCTTC. The chain uses TRBV4-1 and TRBJ2-1; D is undetermined. The CDR3 runs 11 residues. The germline V and J ends were trimmed by 8 bases and 6 bases, with 8 bases remaining between them. In germline, CDR1 is MGHRA, CDR2 YSYEKL.

This chain joins TRBV5-1 and TRBJ2-5; D might be TRBD1 (6 bases). This CDR3 spans 13 amino acids. V shed 1 base and J shed 3 bases, with 7 bases lying between them. CDR1 SGHRS and CDR2 YFSETQ come from the germline V gene. The CDR3, as DNA: TGCGCCAGCAGCTTGTACAGGGAAGAGACCCAGTACTTC. Its protein product is CASSLYREETQYF.

In this sample, this clonotype turned up many times. This chain uses TRBV5-1 with TRBJ2-7; 8 nucleotides agree with TRBD1. The germline V gene encodes CDR1 SGHRS and CDR2 YFSETQ. V gave up 2 bases and J gave up 0 bases; unmatched junction bases: 1. The CDR3 is 14 residues long. The CDR3 DNA reads as TGCGCCAGCAGCTTCGACAGGGGCTCCTACGAGCAGTACTTC. Encoded protein: CASSFDRGSYEQYF. Using reference TRBV5-1 and TRBJ2-7 for the parts outside the CDR3, the full variable domain is KAGVTQTPRYLIKTRGQQVTLSCSPISGHRSVSWYQQTPGQGLQFLFEYFSETQRNKGNFPGRFSGRQFSNSRSEMNVSTLELGDSALYLCASSFDRGSYEQYFGPGTRLTVT.

The chain combines TRBV12-3 or TRBV12-4 with TRBJ2-4; TRBD2 matches at 7 bases. The CDR3 has 16 residues. With 4 bases clipped from V and 0 bases from J, the junction kept 6 bases outside the gene matches. For the CDR3, the DNA is TGTGCCAGCAGTTCCCCTGGGGAGGGAGCCAAAAACATTCAGTACTTC. This gives the protein CASSSPGEGAKNIQYF.

The CDR3 nucleotides are TGTGCCAGCAGTTACCCAACCACTCGAATCCCCTTCGGGGAGCTGTTTTTT. As protein: CASSYPTTRIPFGELFF. This chain uses TRBV6-2 or TRBV6-3 with TRBJ2-2, with D hard to call. The CDR3 runs 17 residues. The germline V gene encodes CDR1 MNHEY and CDR2 SVGEGT. Trimming took off 2 bases at V and 7 bases at J, with 20 bases between the two ends.

V gene TRBV7-9 combines with J gene TRBJ1-1, with a possible D match to TRBD1 (6 bases). V lost 7 bases, J lost 1 base, and 16 bases lay in between. The length of the CDR3 is 15 residues. CDR1 is SEHNR, CDR2 FQNEAQ, per germline (reference sequence). The CDR3 sequence is CASTPKGGENTEAFF. CDR3 nucleotides: TGTGCCAGCACTCCCAAGGGGGGAGAGAACACTGAAGCTTTCTTT.

The chain has TRBV6-1 and TRBJ1-2; weak D call: TRBD1 (6 bases). The CDR3 has 13 residues. Germline CDR1 MNHNS, CDR2 SASEGT. Trimming took off 7 bases at V and 7 bases at J, with 16 bases between the two ends. The chain's CDR3 is CASISTGLFGYTF. In DNA form, the CDR3 reads TGTGCCAGCATCTCCACAGGGCTTTTTGGCTACACCTTC.

This clonotype turned up a few times. A read error is likely, as this CDR3 ends without the conserved phenylalanine or tryptophan. V usage is TRBV5-1 and J usage is TRBJ1-1; D call uncertain. CDR3 length equals 14 residues. The germline V and J ends were trimmed by 0 bases and 7 bases, with 13 bases remaining between them. Germline assignment: CDR1 SGHRS and CDR2 YFSETQ. As DNA, the CDR3 is TGCGCCAGCAGCTTGGCCGCGGGGTCCCGTGAAGCTTTCTGT. Translating it yields CASSLAAGSREAFC.

The V gene is TRBV20-1, the J gene TRBJ2-5, with 7 bases fitting TRBD1. V shed 3 bases, J shed 5 bases, and the junction held 9 bases outside the gene matches. This CDR3 comprises 14 residues. Germline-derived CDR1 and CDR2 are DFQATT and SNEGSKA (reference sequence). The CDR3 here is CSASPFNRGETQYF. The CDR3 DNA is TGCAGTGCTAGCCCCTTTAACAGGGGCGAGACCCAGTACTTC.

This clonotype was detected many times. This chain links TRBV12-3 or TRBV12-4 with TRBJ2-7; the D gene is possibly TRBD2 (6 bases). This CDR3 has 13 residues. The V end was cut by 1 base, the J end by 4 bases, with 8 bases between. The CDR3 DNA reads TGTGCCAGCAGTTTAGGGACTAAATACGAGCAGTACTTC. Translation gives CASSLGTKYEQYF.

The J gene is TRBJ2-3, the V gene TRBV27; 11 bases map to TRBD2. The CDR3 sequence is 14 residues long. With 6 bases clipped from V and 4 bases from J, the junction kept 3 bases outside the gene matches. Germline V gene lookup returns CDR1 MNHEY and CDR2 SMNVEV (reference sequence). The CDR3 sequence is CASSVAGGSDTQYF. The CDR3 DNA is TGTGCCAGCAGCGTAGCGGGGGGGTCAGATACGCAGTATTTT.

V and J are TRBV27 and TRBJ2-7; D remains unclear. V was pared by 0 bases and J by 0 bases, with 6 bases between. This CDR3 contains 14 residues. Germline loops: CDR1 MNHEY, CDR2 SMNVEV (reference sequence). CDR3 loop: CASSLSFTSYEQYF. CDR3 bases: TGTGCCAGCAGTTTATCGTTCACCTCCTACGAGCAGTACTTC.

This clonotype was counted only a few times. The V and J genes are TRBV5-1 and TRBJ2-1; D unclear. This CDR3 contains 14 residues. V was shortened by 4 bases and J by 9 bases, with 17 bases between the two germline ends. Per germline, CDR1 SGHRS and CDR2 YFSETQ. The CDR3: CASSVEPVDGEQFF. For the CDR3, the DNA is TGCGCCAGCAGCGTGGAACCCGTAGACGGTGAGCAGTTCTTC.

This chain links TRBV20-1 with TRBJ2-1, with D possibly called TRBD1 or TRBD2 (7 bases each). CDR1 and CDR2 from the germline V gene are DFQATT and SNEGSKA (reference sequence). V lost 1 base to trimming and J lost 7 bases, with 11 bases between them. This CDR3 comprises 13 residues. CDR3 sequence (DNA): TGCAGTGCTAGAGGAGCGGGACAGAATGAGCAGTTCTTC. This codes for CSARGAGQNEQFF.

This clonotype came up many times. V usage is TRBV27 and J usage is TRBJ2-1, with D perhaps matching TRBD1 (5 bases). The CDR3 sequence is 13 residues long. The germline CDR1 and CDR2 sequences are MNHEY and SMNVEV (reference sequence). Trimming cost V 7 bases and J 3 bases, with 10 bases left between them. The CDR3 reads CASKVDSYNEQFF. CDR3 DNA sequence: TGTGCCAGCAAGGTAGACAGCTACAATGAGCAGTTCTTC.

This clonotype has a handful of counts. The J gene is TRBJ2-2, the V gene TRBV5-1, with 7 bases that match TRBD1. Germline values: CDR1 SGHRS, CDR2 YFSETQ. The CDR3 covers 15 residues. V shed 4 bases, J shed 4 bases, and the junction held 7 bases outside the gene matches. The CDR3 sequence is CASSPGQLSTGELFF. CDR3 sequence (DNA): TGCGCCAGCAGCCCGGGACAGTTAAGCACCGGGGAGCTGTTTTTT.

This clonotype was recorded many times. The CDR3 region has the DNA TGTGCCAGCAGCTTATCTAGCGGGGGACTCAATGAGCAGTTCTTC. Amino acid sequence: CASSLSSGGLNEQFF. The rearrangement uses TRBV7-3 and TRBJ2-1; 10 nucleotides match TRBD2. CDR3 length: 15 residues. Per the germline V gene, CDR1 is SGHTA and CDR2 is FQGTGA. V lost 2 bases, J lost 6 bases, and 4 bases stayed unmatched.

This clonotype showed up just a few times. The CDR3 reads CASSLARESWKETQYF. In DNA form, the CDR3 reads TGTGCCAGCAGCTTAGCCAGGGAAAGTTGGAAAGAGACCCAGTACTTC. The chain is built from TRBV7-2 and TRBJ2-5, with TRBD1 as a possible D gene (5 bases). V gave up 0 bases and J gave up 3 bases, with 14 bases separating them. Germline V lookup: CDR1 SGHTA, CDR2 FQGNSA. The CDR3 runs to 16 residues.

In its sample, this clonotype was seen many times. The rearrangement uses TRBV20-1 and TRBJ2-2; D is perhaps TRBD1 (5 bases). Germline V gene data show CDR1 as DFQATT and CDR2 as SNEGSKA (reference sequence). CDR3 size: 13 residues. V dropped 3 bases and J dropped 3 bases, with 8 bases sitting between them. The CDR3 DNA is TGCAGTGCTAGTACAGGCTACACCGGGGAGCTGTTTTTT. This encodes CSASTGYTGELFF.

This clonotype was seen repeatedly, ten times or more. The chain recombines TRBV29-1 with TRBJ2-3; D call uncertain. This CDR3 has 10 residues. Trimming removed 5 bases at V and 8 bases at J, with 8 bases between. From germline, CDR1 is SQVTM and CDR2 ANQGSEA. In DNA, the CDR3 is TGCAGCGTTACGACTGGTACGCAGTATTTT. Its protein is CSVTTGTQYF.

The gene calls are TRBV6-1 and TRBJ1-4; D is uncertain. CDR1 and CDR2 (germline): MNHNS, SASEGT. V was clipped by 2 bases and J by 15 bases, with 25 bases between them. The CDR3 consists of 16 residues. CDR3 protein: CASSEQGSRPSSTVFF. CDR3 bases: TGTGCCAGCAGTGAACAAGGAAGCAGGCCAAGTTCTACGGTGTTTTTT.

The CDR3 here is CASSQEDRGLNTGELFF. CDR3 sequence (DNA): TGTGCCAGCAGCCAAGAGGACAGGGGATTGAACACCGGGGAGCTGTTTTTT. The chain combines TRBV4-2 with TRBJ2-2; 9 bases fit TRBD1. Per the germline V gene, CDR1 is LGHNA and CDR2 is YNFKEQ. The CDR3 spans 17 residues. J lost 1 base, V lost 0 bases, and 3 bases had no gene match.